The 11 T cell receptor beta chains reported below all come from one sample, sequenced in a study of cytomegalovirus exposure and HLA in healthy donors. Use of 60 Vbeta and 13 Jbeta primers characterized the PCR. Data came from immunoSEQ multiplex PCR; TCRdb stores just in-frame clones and leaves some out. The sample holds over 200,000 clones; around nine tenths are singletons and the top ten take 1%. Material: PBMCs. The source is a woman younger than 35 in good health and CMV-seronegative.

V usage is TRBV6-5 and J usage is TRBJ1-2; 9 positions agree with TRBD1. V lost 4 bases, J lost 2 bases, and 8 bases stayed unmatched. CDR3 length equals 16 residues. The germline V gene has CDR1 MNHEY and CDR2 SVGAGI. The CDR3 loop reads CASSLVQGAANYGYTF. For the CDR3, the DNA is TGTGCCAGCAGTTTGGTACAGGGGGCGGCAAACTATGGCTACACCTTC.

This rearrangement joins TRBV6-5 to TRBJ1-5, with TRBD1 matching 7 bases. CDR1 is MNHEY and CDR2 is SVGAGI in the germline V gene. The CDR3 is 14 residues long. Losses at the gene ends were 5 bases for V and 3 bases for J; bases not matched to a gene: 4. This CDR3 reads CASSQGGYNQPQHF. CDR3 sequence (DNA): TGTGCCAGCAGTCAGGGGGGATACAATCAGCCCCAGCATTTT.

This clone was picked up one time. The chain employs TRBV28 and TRBJ1-2; TRBD1 agrees at 11 bases. This CDR3 contains 16 residues. The V segment lost 4 bases and the J segment 8 bases; nucleotides outside the gene matches: 12. Germline V CDR1 and CDR2: MDHEN, SYDVKM. CDR3 sequence (DNA): TGTGCCAGCAGTTCATCCTGGACAGGGGGCCGTAGGGGCTACACCTTC. Translating gives CASSSSWTGGRRGYTF.

The V and J genes are TRBV7-2 and TRBJ2-5, with TRBD2 as a possible D gene (7 bases). V was trimmed by 1 base and J by 5 bases, leaving 23 bases between them. This CDR3 comprises 18 residues. Germline loops: CDR1 SGHTA, CDR2 FQGNSA. CDR3 DNA sequence: TGTGCCAGCAGCTTAGAGGGGGGGCCGTATCGCCCGTGGGAGACCCAGTACTTC. Encoded protein: CASSLEGGPYRPWETQYF. The full variable domain, its missing parts supplied by reference TRBV7-2 and TRBJ2-5, is GAGVSQSPSNKVTEKGKDVELRCDPISGHTALYWYRQSLGQGLEFLIYFQGNSAPDKSGLPSDRFSAERTGGSVSTLTIQRTQQEDSAVYLCASSLEGGPYRPWETQYFGPGTRLLVL.

The chain carries TRBV13 and TRBJ2-1, with 11 positions matching TRBD2. The CDR3 is made up of 17 amino acids. Per the germline V gene, CDR1 is PRHDT and CDR2 is FYEKMQ (reference sequence). J lost 10 bases, V lost 0 bases, and 11 bases had no gene match. The DNA of the CDR3 is TGTGCCAGCAGCTTAGGGACTAGCGGGGCCCTCTGGGGGGAGCAGTTCTTC. This gives the protein CASSLGTSGALWGEQFF.

The CDR3 loop reads CASSQEGSVSGANVLTF. CDR3 bases: TGCGCCAGCAGCCAGGAAGGCTCTGTATCTGGGGCCAACGTCCTGACTTTC. The rearrangement uses TRBV5-1 and TRBJ2-6, with no clear D. V dropped 4 bases and J dropped 1 base, with 15 bases sitting between them. CDR3 length: 17 amino acids. Germline V CDR1 and CDR2: SGHRS, YFSETQ.

The J gene is TRBJ1-6, the V gene TRBV4-3; D is ambiguous. Per the germline V gene, CDR1 is LGHNA and CDR2 is YSLEER. With 4 bases removed from V and 9 bases from J, the gap between germline ends came to 13 bases. This CDR3 has 14 residues. CDR3 nucleotides: TGCGCCAGCAGCCGGGTCGGCGGGAGTTCACCCCTCCACTTT. Encoded protein: CASSRVGGSSPLHF.

This clone was seen just once. The genes are TRBV19 and TRBJ2-7, with D unresolved. Germline CDR1 reads LNHDA; CDR2 reads SQIVND (reference sequence). The CDR3 consists of 13 residues. The V end was cut by 9 bases, the J end by 0 bases, with 12 bases between. This chain's CDR3 is CASSAGVSYEQYF. The CDR3 region has the DNA TGTGCCAGCTCCGCCGGAGTCTCCTACGAGCAGTACTTC. Together with reference TRBV19 and TRBJ2-7, the CDR3 gives the full variable domain: DGGITQSPKYLFRKEGQNVTLSCEQNLNHDAMYWYRQDPGQGLRLIYYSQIVNDFQKGDIAEGYSVSREKKESFPLTVTSAQKNPTAFYLCASSAGVSYEQYFGPGTRLTVT.

The J gene is TRBJ1-4, the V gene TRBV19; TRBD1 is a possible D gene (5 bases). Germline assignment: CDR1 LNHDA and CDR2 SQIVND (reference sequence). The CDR3 consists of 14 residues. The V end was cut by 4 bases, the J end by 3 bases, with 9 bases between. The CDR3 DNA reads as TGTGCCAGTAGTAGAAGACAGCCTAATGAAAAACTGTTTTTT. This encodes CASSRRQPNEKLFF.

The J gene is TRBJ2-1, the V gene TRBV5-1; 11 bases fit TRBD2. J lost 3 bases, V lost 4 bases, and 3 bases had no gene match. In germline, CDR1 is SGHRS, CDR2 YFSETQ. The CDR3 loop spans 15 amino acids. The CDR3 nucleotides are TGCGCCAGCAGCCCGGGACTAGCGGACTACAATGAGCAGTTCTTC. It specifies CASSPGLADYNEQFF.

The chain recombines TRBV7-6 with TRBJ1-4, with 7 bases aligning to TRBD1. V shed 8 bases and J 8 bases; nucleotides not matched to a gene: 11. This CDR3 comprises 14 residues. Germline V gene lookup returns CDR1 SGHVS and CDR2 FNYEAQ. CDR3 region: CASGAQGLGEKLFF. The CDR3 coding sequence is TGTGCCAGCGGAGCACAGGGGCTTGGCGAAAAACTGTTTTTT.